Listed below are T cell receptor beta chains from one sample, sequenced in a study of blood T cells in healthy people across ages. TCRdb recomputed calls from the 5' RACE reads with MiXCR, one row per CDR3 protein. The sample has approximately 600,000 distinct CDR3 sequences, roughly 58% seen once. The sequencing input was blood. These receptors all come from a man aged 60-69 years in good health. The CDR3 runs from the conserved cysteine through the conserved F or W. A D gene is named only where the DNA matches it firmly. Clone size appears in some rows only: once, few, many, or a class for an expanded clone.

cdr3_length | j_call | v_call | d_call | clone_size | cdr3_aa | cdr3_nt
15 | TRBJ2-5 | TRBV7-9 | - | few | CASSLAGRGRETQYF | TGTGCCAGCAGCTTAGCGGGCAGGGGCCGGGAGACCCAGTACTTC
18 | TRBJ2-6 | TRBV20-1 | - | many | CSASRGFRARSGANVLTF | TGCAGTGCTAGCCGTGGTTTTCGTGCGAGGTCTGGGGCCAACGTCCTGACTTTC
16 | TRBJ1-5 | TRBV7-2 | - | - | CASSLGSRRPGQPQHF | TGTGCCAGCAGCTTAGGTAGCAGACGACCCGGTCAGCCCCAGCATTTT
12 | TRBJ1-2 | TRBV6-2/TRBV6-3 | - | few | CASSSSVGGYTF | TGTGCCAGCAGTAGCAGCGTCGGTGGCTACACCTTC
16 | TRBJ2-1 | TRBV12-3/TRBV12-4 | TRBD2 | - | CASSPLAGGFYNEQFF | TGTGCCAGCAGTCCACTAGCGGGGGGCTTCTACAATGAGCAGTTCTTC
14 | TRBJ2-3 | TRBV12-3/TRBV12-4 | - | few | CASSFGGSGDTEYF | TGTGCCAGCAGTTTTGGGGGGAGCGGAGATACGGAATATTTT
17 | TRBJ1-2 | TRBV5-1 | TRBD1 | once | CASSLSGTGRFGYGYTF | TGCGCCAGCAGCTTGAGCGGGACAGGGCGGTTTGGCTATGGCTACACCTTC
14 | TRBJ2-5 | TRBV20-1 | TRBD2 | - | CSASRQAGTQTQYF | TGCAGTGCTAGTCGGCAAGCGGGGACTCAGACCCAGTACTTC
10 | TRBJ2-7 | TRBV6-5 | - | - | CASGAAEQYF | TGTGCCAGCGGAGCAGCGGAGCAGTACTTC
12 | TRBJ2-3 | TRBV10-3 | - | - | CAISAAGDTQYF | TGTGCCATCAGTGCGGCGGGAGATACGCAGTATTTT
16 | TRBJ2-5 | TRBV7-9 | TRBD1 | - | CASSLGDRGNGETQYF | TGTGCCAGCAGCTTAGGGGACAGGGGAAACGGAGAGACCCAGTACTTC
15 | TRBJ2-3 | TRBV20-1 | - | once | CSAPQGQSSSNTQYF | TGCAGTGCCCCTCAGGGGCAGTCCAGCTCGAATACGCAGTATTTT
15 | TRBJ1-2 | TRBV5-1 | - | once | CASSLRLGDSYGYTF | TGCGCCAGCAGCCTCCGCCTGGGGGATAGCTATGGCTACACCTTC
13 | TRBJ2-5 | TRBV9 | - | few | CASNPRSGETQYF | TGTGCCAGCAACCCGCGATCAGGGGAGACCCAGTACTTC
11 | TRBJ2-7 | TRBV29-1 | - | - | CSVDLDYEQYF | TGCAGCGTTGACCTTGACTACGAGCAGTACTTC
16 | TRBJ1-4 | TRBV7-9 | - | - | CASSLDLSGGNEKLFF | TGTGCCAGCAGCTTAGACCTATCCGGGGGTAATGAAAAACTGTTTTTT
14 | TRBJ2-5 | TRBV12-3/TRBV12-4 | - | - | CASSLGGHVETQYF | TGTGCCAGCAGTTTGGGGGGGCACGTAGAGACCCAGTACTTC
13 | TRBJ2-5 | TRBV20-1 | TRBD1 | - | CSAPGQGAETQYF | TGCAGTGCCCCGGGACAGGGGGCCGAGACCCAGTACTTC
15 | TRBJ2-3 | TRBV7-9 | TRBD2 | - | CASSLVGGETDTQYF | TGTGCCAGCAGCTTAGTCGGGGGGGAAACAGATACGCAGTATTTT
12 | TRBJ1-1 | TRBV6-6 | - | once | CASSYGTLEAFF | TGTGCCAGCAGTTACGGTACCCTTGAAGCTTTCTTT
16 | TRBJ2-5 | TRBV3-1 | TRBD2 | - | CASSRHPAGGQETQYF | TGTGCCAGCAGCCGCCACCCCGCGGGGGGGCAAGAGACCCAGTACTTC